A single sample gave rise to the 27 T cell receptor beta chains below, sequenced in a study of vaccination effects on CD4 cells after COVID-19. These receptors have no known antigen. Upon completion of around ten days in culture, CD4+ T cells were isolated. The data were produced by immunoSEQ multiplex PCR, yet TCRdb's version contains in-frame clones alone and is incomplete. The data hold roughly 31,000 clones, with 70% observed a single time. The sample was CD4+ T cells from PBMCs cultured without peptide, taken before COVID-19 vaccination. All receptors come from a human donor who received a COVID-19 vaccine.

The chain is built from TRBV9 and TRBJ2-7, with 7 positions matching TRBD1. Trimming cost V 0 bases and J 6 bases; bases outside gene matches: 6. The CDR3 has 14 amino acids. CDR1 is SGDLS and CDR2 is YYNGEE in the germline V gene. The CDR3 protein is CASSVGRQGLEQYF. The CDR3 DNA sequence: TGTGCCAGCAGCGTAGGTAGACAGGGCCTCGAGCAGTACTTC.

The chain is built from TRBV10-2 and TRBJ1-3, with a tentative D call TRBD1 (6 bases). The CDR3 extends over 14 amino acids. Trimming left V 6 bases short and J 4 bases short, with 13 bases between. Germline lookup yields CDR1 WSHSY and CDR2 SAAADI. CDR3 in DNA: TGCGCCAGCAGGGGGGCAGGGAAAGGAAACACCATATATTTT. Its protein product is CASRGAGKGNTIYF.

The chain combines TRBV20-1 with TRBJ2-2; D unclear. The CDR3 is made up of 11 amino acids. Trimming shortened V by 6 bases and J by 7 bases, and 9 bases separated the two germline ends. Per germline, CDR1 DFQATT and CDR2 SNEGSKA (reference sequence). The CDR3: CSARLDGELFF. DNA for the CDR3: TGCAGTGCCCGACTTGACGGGGAGCTGTTTTTT.

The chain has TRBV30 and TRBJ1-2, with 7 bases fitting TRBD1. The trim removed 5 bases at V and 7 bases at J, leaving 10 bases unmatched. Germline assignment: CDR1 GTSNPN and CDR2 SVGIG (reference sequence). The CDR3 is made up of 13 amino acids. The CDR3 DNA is TGTGCCTGGGGGAAGACAGGGCGACTTGGCTACACCTTC. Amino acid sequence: CAWGKTGRLGYTF.

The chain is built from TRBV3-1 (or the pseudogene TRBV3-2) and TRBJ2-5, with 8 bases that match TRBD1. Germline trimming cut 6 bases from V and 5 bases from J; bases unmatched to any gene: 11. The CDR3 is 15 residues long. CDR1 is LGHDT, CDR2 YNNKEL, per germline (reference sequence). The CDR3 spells CASRLSGGKWETQYF. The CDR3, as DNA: TGTGCCAGCAGGCTTTCAGGGGGCAAGTGGGAGACCCAGTACTTC.

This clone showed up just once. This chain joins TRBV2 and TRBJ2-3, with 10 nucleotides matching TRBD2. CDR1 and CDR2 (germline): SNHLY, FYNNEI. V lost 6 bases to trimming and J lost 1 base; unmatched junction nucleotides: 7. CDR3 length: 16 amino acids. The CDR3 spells CASRDWTSGGTDTQYF. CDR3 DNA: TGTGCCAGCAGAGACTGGACTAGCGGAGGCACAGATACGCAGTATTTT.

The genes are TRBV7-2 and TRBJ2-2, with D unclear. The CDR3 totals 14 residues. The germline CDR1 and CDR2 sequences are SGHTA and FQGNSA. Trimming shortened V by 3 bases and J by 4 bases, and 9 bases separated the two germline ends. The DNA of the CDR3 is TGTGCCAGCAGCTTTTTACCGCTCACCGGGGAGCTGTTTTTT. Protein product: CASSFLPLTGELFF.

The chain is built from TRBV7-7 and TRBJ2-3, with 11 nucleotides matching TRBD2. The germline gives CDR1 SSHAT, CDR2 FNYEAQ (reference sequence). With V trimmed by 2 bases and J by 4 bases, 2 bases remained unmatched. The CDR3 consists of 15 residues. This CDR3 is CASSLLAGGPDTQYF. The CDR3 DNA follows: TGTGCCAGCAGCTTACTAGCGGGAGGCCCAGATACGCAGTATTTT.

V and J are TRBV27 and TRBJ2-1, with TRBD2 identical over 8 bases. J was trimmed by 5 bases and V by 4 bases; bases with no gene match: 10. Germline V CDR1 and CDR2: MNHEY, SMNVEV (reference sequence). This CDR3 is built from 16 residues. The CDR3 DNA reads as TGTGCCAGCAGTTCTCCCGGGGGGGCGGGAAACAATGAGCAGTTCTTC. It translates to CASSSPGGAGNNEQFF.

CDR3 sequence (DNA): TGTGCCAGCTCACCAGTCCGGACCCAAAGCGATGAGCAGTTCTTC. Encoded protein: CASSPVRTQSDEQFF. The gene calls are TRBV18 and TRBJ2-1; D unresolved. Trimming took off 2 bases at V and 8 bases at J, with 16 bases between the two ends. CDR1 is KGHSH and CDR2 is LQKENI in the germline V gene. CDR3 length equals 15 residues.

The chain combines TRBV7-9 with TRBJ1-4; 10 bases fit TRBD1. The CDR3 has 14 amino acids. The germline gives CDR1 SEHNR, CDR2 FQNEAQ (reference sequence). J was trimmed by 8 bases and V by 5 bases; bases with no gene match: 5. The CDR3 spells CASSPGTGEEKLFF. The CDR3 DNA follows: TGTGCCAGCAGCCCCGGGACAGGGGAGGAAAAACTGTTTTTT.

The CDR3 DNA sequence: TGTGCCAGCAGCCTAGCAACTAATGAAAAACTGTTTTTT. Translated: CASSLATNEKLFF. This chain connects TRBV12-3 or TRBV12-4 to TRBJ1-4; D unclear. The CDR3 runs to 13 residues. V was trimmed by 6 bases and J by 0 bases, leaving 5 bases between them.

CDR3 DNA sequence: TGTGCCAGCAGTAGGGCAGCTCGACCACCCTCCTACGAGCAGTACTTC. Amino acid sequence: CASSRAARPPSYEQYF. The chain recombines TRBV27 with TRBJ2-7; D not certain. The ends were cut back, 5 bases at V and 0 bases at J, with 17 bases in the middle. The V gene's germline CDR1 is MNHEY and CDR2 SMNVEV (reference sequence). The CDR3 has 16 residues.

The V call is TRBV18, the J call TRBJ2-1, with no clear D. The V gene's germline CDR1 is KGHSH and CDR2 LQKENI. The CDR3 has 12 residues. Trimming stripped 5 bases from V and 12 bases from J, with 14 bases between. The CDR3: CASSSSSRGQFF. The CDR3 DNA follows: TGTGCCAGCTCATCCAGTTCACGTGGGCAGTTCTTC.

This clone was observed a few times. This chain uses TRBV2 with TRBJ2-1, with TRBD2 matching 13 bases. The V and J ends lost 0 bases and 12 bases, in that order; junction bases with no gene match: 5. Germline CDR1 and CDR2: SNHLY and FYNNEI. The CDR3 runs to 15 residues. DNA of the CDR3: TGTGCCAGCAGTGAAGCTAGGACTAGCGGGAGATTGCAGTTCTTC. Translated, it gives CASSEARTSGRLQFF.

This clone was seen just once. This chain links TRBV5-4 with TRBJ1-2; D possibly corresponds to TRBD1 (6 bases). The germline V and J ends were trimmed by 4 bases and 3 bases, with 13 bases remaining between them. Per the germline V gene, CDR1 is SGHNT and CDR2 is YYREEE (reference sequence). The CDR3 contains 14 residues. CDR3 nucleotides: TGTGCCAGCAGCGACAAGGGGGGGGACTATGGCTACACCTTC. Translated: CASSDKGGDYGYTF.

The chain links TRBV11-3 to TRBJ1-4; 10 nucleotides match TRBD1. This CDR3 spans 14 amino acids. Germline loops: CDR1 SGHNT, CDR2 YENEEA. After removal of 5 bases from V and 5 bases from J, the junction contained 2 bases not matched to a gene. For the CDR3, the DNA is TGTGCCAGCAGCCCGGGACAGGGGAATGAAAAACTGTTTTTT. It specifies CASSPGQGNEKLFF.

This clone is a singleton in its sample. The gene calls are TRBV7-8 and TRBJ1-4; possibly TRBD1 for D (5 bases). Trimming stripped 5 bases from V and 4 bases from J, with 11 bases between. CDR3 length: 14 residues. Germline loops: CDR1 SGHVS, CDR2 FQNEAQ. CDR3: CASSPGLINEKLFF. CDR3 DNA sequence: TGTGCCAGCAGCCCGGGACTTATTAATGAAAAACTGTTTTTT. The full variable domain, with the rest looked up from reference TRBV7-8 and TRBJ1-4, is GAGVSQSPRYKVAKRGQDVALRCDPISGHVSLFWYQQALGQGPEFLTYFQNEAQLDKSGLPSDRFFAERPEGSVSTLKIQRTQQEDSAVYLCASSPGLINEKLFFGSGTQLSVL.

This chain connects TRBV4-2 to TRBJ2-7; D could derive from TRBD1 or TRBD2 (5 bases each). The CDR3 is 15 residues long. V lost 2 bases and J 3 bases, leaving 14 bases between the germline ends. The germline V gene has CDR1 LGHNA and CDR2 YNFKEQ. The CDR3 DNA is TGTGCCAGCAGCCAACGGGGCGGTAGGATCTACGAGCAGTACTTC. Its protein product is CASSQRGGRIYEQYF.

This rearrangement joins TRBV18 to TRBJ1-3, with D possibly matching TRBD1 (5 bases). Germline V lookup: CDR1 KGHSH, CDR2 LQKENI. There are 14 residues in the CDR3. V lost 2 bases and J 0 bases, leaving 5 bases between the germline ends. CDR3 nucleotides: TGTGCCAGCTCACCAGACAGCTCTGGAAACACCATATATTTT. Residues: CASSPDSSGNTIYF. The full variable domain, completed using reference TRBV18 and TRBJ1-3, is NAGVMQNPRHLVRRRGQEARLRCSPMKGHSHVYWYRQLPEEGLKFMVYLQKENIIDESGMPKERFSAEFPKEGPSILRIQQVVRGDSAAYFCASSPDSSGNTIYFGEGSWLTVV.

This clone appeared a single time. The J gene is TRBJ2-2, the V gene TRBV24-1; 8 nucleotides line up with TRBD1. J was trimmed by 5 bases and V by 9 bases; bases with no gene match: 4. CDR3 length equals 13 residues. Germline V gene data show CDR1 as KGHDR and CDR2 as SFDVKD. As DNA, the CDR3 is TGTGCCACCGGACAGGGAGCGACCGGGGAGCTGTTTTTT. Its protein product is CATGQGATGELFF.

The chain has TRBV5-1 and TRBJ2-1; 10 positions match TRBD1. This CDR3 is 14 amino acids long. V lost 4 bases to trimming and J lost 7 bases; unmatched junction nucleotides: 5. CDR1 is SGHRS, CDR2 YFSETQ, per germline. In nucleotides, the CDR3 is TGCGCCAGCAGCGAGGGACAGGGGTCGAATGAGCAGTTCTTC. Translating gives CASSEGQGSNEQFF.

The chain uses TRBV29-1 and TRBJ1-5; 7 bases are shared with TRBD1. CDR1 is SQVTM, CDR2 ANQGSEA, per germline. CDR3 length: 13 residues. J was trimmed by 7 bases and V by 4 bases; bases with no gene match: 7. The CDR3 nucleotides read TGCAGCGTTGGACAGGGAGGGGGGCAGCCCCAGCATTTT. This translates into CSVGQGGGQPQHF.

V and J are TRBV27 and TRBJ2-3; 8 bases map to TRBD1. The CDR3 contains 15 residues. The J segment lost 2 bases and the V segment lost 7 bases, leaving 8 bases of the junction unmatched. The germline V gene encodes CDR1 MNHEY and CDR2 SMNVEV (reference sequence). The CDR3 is CASTSTGVSTDTQYF. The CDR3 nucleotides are TGTGCCAGCACCTCGACAGGGGTCTCCACAGATACGCAGTATTTT.

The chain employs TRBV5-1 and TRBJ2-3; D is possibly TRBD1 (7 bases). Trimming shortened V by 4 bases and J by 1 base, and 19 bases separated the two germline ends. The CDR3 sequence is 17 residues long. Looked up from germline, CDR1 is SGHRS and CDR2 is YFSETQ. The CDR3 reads CASSRGSGQGGTDTQYF. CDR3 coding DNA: TGCGCCAGCAGCCGGGGGAGCGGGCAGGGGGGCACAGATACGCAGTATTTT.

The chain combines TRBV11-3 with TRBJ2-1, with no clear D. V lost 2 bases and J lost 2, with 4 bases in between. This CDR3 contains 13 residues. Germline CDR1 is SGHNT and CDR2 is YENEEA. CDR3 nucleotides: TGTGCCAGCAGCTTACAGACCTACAATGAGCAGTTCTTC. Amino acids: CASSLQTYNEQFF.

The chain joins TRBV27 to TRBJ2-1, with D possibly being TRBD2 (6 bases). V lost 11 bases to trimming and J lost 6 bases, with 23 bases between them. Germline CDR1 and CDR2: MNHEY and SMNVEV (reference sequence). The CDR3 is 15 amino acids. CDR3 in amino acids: CASAPRDLPGNEQFF. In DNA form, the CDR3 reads TGTGCCTCCGCCCCGCGGGACCTGCCCGGCAATGAGCAGTTCTTC.